The rows below give T cell receptor beta chains drawn from one sample of a study of T cell responses to AZD1222 COVID-19 vaccine. Assay used: immunoSEQ multiplex PCR; TCRdb lists only in-frame clones, some missing. Of 75,000 to 95,000 clones in the sample, around nine tenths were seen once. Sample: peripheral blood, taken on day 0 of AZD1222 vaccination. These receptor sequences come from an adult in good health. CDR3s include the opening cysteine and the closing phenylalanine or tryptophan. Each record gives: J gene, CDR3 length, D gene, V gene, clone size, CDR3 protein, CDR3 DNA. D genes are given only for firm matches. The size field is filled for only some rows; it gives once, few, many or a size class.

TRBJ1-1 | 14 | NA | TRBV7-2 | few | CASSLNAGGTEAFF | TGTGCCAGCAGCTTAAACGCGGGCGGCACTGAAGCTTTCTTT
TRBJ2-4 | 15 | NA | TRBV6-5 | NA | CASSMGGLAKNIQYF | TGTGCCAGCAGCATGGGGGGTTTAGCCAAAAACATTCAGTACTTC
TRBJ1-2 | 18 | NA | TRBV2 | NA | CASNRLSLPGPGDYGYTF | TGTGCCAGCAACCGCCTCTCGCTTCCGGGACCGGGAGACTATGGCTACACCTTC
TRBJ2-1 | 16 | TRBD1 | TRBV7-2 | NA | CASSSVGQRINNEQFF | TGTGCCAGCAGCTCCGTGGGACAGCGTATCAACAATGAGCAGTTCTTC
TRBJ2-2 | 16 | TRBD2 | TRBV7-2 | NA | CASSQSGSTFTGELFF | TGTGCCAGCAGCCAAAGCGGGAGTACCTTCACCGGGGAGCTGTTTTTT
TRBJ1-4 | 14 | TRBD1 | TRBV28 | NA | CASSADRGDEKLFF | TGTGCCAGCAGTGCGGACAGGGGGGATGAAAAACTGTTTTTT
TRBJ1-3 | 16 | NA | TRBV7-8 | few | CASSLMGGNAGNTIYF | TGTGCCAGCAGCTTAATGGGGGGAAATGCTGGAAACACCATATATTTT
TRBJ1-5 | 15 | NA | TRBV6-5 | NA | CASSYPEGSGQPQHF | TGTGCCAGCAGTTACCCGGAGGGTAGTGGTCAGCCCCAGCATTTT
TRBJ2-5 | 15 | NA | TRBV11-3 | NA | CASSLASGHGETQYF | TGTGCCAGCAGCTTAGCCTCGGGACATGGAGAGACCCAGTACTTC
TRBJ2-3 | 17 | TRBD2 | TRBV7-9 | NA | CASSSNSGGPSTDTQYF | TGTGCCAGCAGCTCCAATAGCGGGGGCCCTAGCACAGATACGCAGTATTTT
TRBJ1-1 | 11 | NA | TRBV28 | NA | CASGQLVEAFF | TGTGCCAGTGGACAGCTCGTTGAAGCTTTCTTT
TRBJ1-1 | 14 | NA | TRBV7-2 | NA | CASSFSQGRTEAFF | TGTGCCAGCAGCTTTTCCCAGGGGAGGACTGAAGCTTTCTTT
TRBJ1-2 | 14 | TRBD1 | TRBV28 | NA | CASSSGQGGLGYTF | TGTGCCAGCAGTTCGGGACAGGGTGGATTAGGCTACACCTTC
TRBJ1-1 | 12 | NA | TRBV3-1/TRBV3-2 | NA | CASSLGGPEAFF | TGTGCCAGCAGCCTGGGGGGCCCTGAAGCTTTCTTT
TRBJ2-5 | 13 | NA | TRBV3-1/TRBV3-2 | once | CASSPGAQETQYF | TGTGCCAGCAGCCCGGGGGCCCAAGAGACCCAGTACTTC
TRBJ1-5 | 16 | TRBD1 | TRBV27 | NA | CASSASLGQGKQPQHF | TGTGCCAGCAGTGCGAGCCTTGGACAGGGGAAACAGCCCCAGCATTTT
TRBJ2-1 | 14 | TRBD2 | TRBV10-3 | NA | CAISGTSGSYEQFF | TGTGCCATCAGTGGGACTAGCGGGAGCTATGAGCAGTTCTTC
TRBJ2-7 | 14 | NA | TRBV5-4 | NA | CASSLEREAYEQYF | TGTGCCAGCAGCTTGGAAAGGGAGGCCTACGAGCAGTACTTC
TRBJ2-3 | 17 | NA | TRBV18 | NA | CASSPPGSVGTTDTQYF | TGTGCCAGCTCACCACCGGGCAGCGTCGGGACCACAGATACGCAGTATTTT
TRBJ1-5 | 13 | NA | TRBV19 | NA | CASSIGWDQPQHF | TGTGCCAGTAGTATTGGATGGGATCAGCCCCAGCATTTT
TRBJ2-6 | 15 | NA | TRBV3-1/TRBV3-2 | once | CASNPSLSGANVLTF | TGTGCCAGCAACCCTTCCCTCTCTGGGGCCAACGTCCTGACTTTC
TRBJ2-3 | 15 | TRBD2 | TRBV7-2 | NA | CASSPTSGRLDTQYF | TGTGCCAGCAGTCCGACTAGCGGGAGACTTGATACGCAGTATTTT
TRBJ1-2 | 14 | NA | TRBV6-5 | NA | CASSYSNGYYGYTF | TGTGCCAGCAGTTACTCGAACGGATACTATGGCTACACCTTC
TRBJ2-1 | 14 | NA | TRBV21-1 | NA | CASSKGGGYNEQFF | TGTGCCAGCAGCAAAGGGGGCGGATACAATGAGCAGTTCTTC
TRBJ2-7 | 14 | NA | TRBV4-2 | NA | CASSQGPETYEQYF | TGTGCCAGCAGCCAAGGGCCAGAGACCTACGAGCAGTACTTC
TRBJ1-2 | 15 | TRBD1 | TRBV24-1 | NA | CATSDGGQGSDGYTF | TGTGCCACCAGTGATGGGGGACAGGGGTCCGACGGCTACACCTTC
TRBJ2-5 | 13 | TRBD1 | TRBV2 | few | CASSLGQKETQYF | TGTGCCAGCAGTTTGGGACAGAAAGAGACCCAGTACTTC
TRBJ2-5 | 16 | TRBD2 | TRBV7-3 | NA | CASSPSGAGRGETQYF | TGTGCCAGCAGCCCCTCAGGAGCGGGGAGGGGAGAGACCCAGTACTTC
TRBJ1-2 | 15 | TRBD1 | TRBV7-9 | NA | CASSLGQGANYGYTF | TGTGCCAGCAGCCTGGGACAGGGCGCTAACTATGGCTACACCTTC
TRBJ1-3 | 14 | TRBD1 | TRBV3-1/TRBV3-2 | NA | CASSRTGEGNTIYF | TGTGCCAGCAGCCGGACAGGGGAAGGAAACACCATATATTTT
TRBJ1-5 | 15 | TRBD1 | TRBV2 | NA | CASRALDRGNQPQHF | TGTGCCAGCAGGGCTTTGGACAGGGGCAATCAGCCCCAGCATTTT
TRBJ1-1 | 15 | TRBD1 | TRBV6-5 | NA | CASSYSRTGDTEAFF | TGTGCCAGCAGTTACTCGAGAACAGGGGATACTGAAGCTTTCTTT
TRBJ1-1 | 11 | NA | TRBV27 | NA | CASRRATEAFF | TGTGCCAGCCGGCGGGCGACTGAAGCTTTCTTT
TRBJ2-3 | 12 | NA | TRBV5-1 | NA | CASRLTTDTQYF | TGCGCCAGCCGCTTGACCACAGATACGCAGTATTTT
TRBJ1-1 | 12 | NA | TRBV19 | once | CASTSLGFEAFF | TGTGCCAGTACTTCGCTGGGGTTTGAAGCTTTCTTT